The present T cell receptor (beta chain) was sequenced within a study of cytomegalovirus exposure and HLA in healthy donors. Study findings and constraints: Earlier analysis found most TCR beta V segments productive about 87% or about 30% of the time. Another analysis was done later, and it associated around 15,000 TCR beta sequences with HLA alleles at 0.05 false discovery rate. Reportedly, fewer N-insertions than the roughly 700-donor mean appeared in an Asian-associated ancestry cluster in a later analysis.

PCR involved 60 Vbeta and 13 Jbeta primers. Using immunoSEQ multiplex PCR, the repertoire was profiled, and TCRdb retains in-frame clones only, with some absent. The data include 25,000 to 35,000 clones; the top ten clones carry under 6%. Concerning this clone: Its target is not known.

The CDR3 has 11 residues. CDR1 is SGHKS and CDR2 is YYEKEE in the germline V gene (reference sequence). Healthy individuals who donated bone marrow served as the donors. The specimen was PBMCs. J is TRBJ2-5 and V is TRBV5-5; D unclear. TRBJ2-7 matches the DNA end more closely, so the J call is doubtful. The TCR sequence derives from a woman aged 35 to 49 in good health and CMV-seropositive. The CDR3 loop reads CASRTDYEQYF. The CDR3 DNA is TGTGCCAGCAGGACGGACTACGAGCAGTACTTC.